Below, 27 T cell receptor beta chains from the same sample are listed, as sequenced in a study of shared clonotypes between healthy human individuals. The assay was immunoSEQ multiplex PCR, and TCRdb's table has in-frame clones only and misses some. The sample lists over a million clones, 97% to 99% occurring once. The sequenced sample consisted of naive CD4+ T cells sorted from blood. Sample subset: CD45RA+ positively selected. The receptors shown here come from a man aged 30 to 45 in good health.

The rearrangement joins TRBV5-5 to TRBJ2-1; 10 positions match TRBD2. J gave up 8 bases and V 0 bases, and 2 bases lay outside the gene matches. This CDR3 comprises 14 residues. Germline CDR1 SGHKS, CDR2 YYEKEE (reference sequence). Written as DNA, the CDR3 is TGTGCCAGCAGCTTGGCTAGCGGGAGTTATGAGCAGTTCTTC. Protein product: CASSLASGSYEQFF.

The CDR3 coding sequence is TGCGCCAGCAGCTTGGAGTCGGAGGGCTACACCTTC. As protein: CASSLESEGYTF. The chain carries TRBV5-1 and TRBJ1-2; D not certain. This CDR3 is 12 amino acids long. CDR1 and CDR2 (germline): SGHRS, YFSETQ. V shed 0 bases and J shed 8 bases, with 8 bases lying between them.

The V gene is TRBV11-2, the J gene TRBJ1-4; D unclear. This CDR3 region has 13 residues. Trimming took off 3 bases at V and 8 bases at J, with 10 bases between the two ends. CDR1 and CDR2 from the germline V gene are SGHAT and FQNNGV. As DNA, the CDR3 is TGTGCCAGCAGCTTGAGTGGACGCGAAAAACTGTTTTTT. It encodes CASSLSGREKLFF. Complete variable domain (other parts from reference TRBV11-2 and TRBJ1-4): EAGVAQSPRYKIIEKRQSVAFWCNPISGHATLYWYQQILGQGPKLLIQFQNNGVVDDSQLPKDRFSAERLKGVDSTLKIQPAKLEDSAVYLCASSLSGREKLFFGSGTQLSVL.

The chain couples TRBV7-2 to TRBJ2-1; 7 bases are shared with TRBD2. This CDR3 has 14 residues. V trimming: 3 bases; J trimming: 8 bases; junction bases outside the gene matches: 7. Germline CDR1 reads SGHTA; CDR2 reads FQGNSA. In DNA form, the CDR3 reads TGTGCCAGCAGCTTTGGGAGCGGGAACTATGAGCAGTTCTTC. It is translated as CASSFGSGNYEQFF.

This rearrangement joins TRBV18 to TRBJ2-3, with TRBD2 matching 10 bases. CDR1 and CDR2 from the germline V gene are KGHSH and LQKENI. The trim removed 4 bases at V and 3 bases at J, leaving 10 bases unmatched. CDR3 size: 17 residues. Here the CDR3 DNA reads TGTGCCAGCTCACGCTGGACTAGCGGAGGTGGAACAGATACGCAGTATTTT. The encoded protein is CASSRWTSGGGTDTQYF.

CDR3 sequence: CATQGTSNYEQYF. CDR3 nucleotides: TGTGCCACCCAAGGGACTAGCAACTACGAGCAGTACTTC. The V gene is TRBV5-4, the J gene TRBJ2-7, with TRBD2 identical over 9 bases. CDR1 is SGHNT and CDR2 is YYREEE in the germline V gene (reference sequence). The CDR3 runs 13 residues. J was trimmed by 3 bases and V by 9 bases; bases with no gene match: 7. The whole variable domain, remainder taken from reference TRBV5-4 and TRBJ2-7, is ETGVTQSPTHLIKTRGQQVTLRCSSQSGHNTVSWYQQALGQGPQFIFQYYREEENGRGNFPPRFSGLQFPNYSSELNVNALELDDSALYLCATQGTSNYEQYFGPGTRLTVT.

J is TRBJ2-1 and V is TRBV28, with a possible D match to TRBD2 (6 bases). CDR3 length: 16 residues. Looked up from germline, CDR1 is MDHEN and CDR2 is SYDVKM. V gave up 6 bases and J gave up 0 bases, with 15 bases separating them. CDR3 bases: TGTGCCAGCAGATCGACTAGACAAGACTCCTACAATGAGCAGTTCTTC. The encoded protein is CASRSTRQDSYNEQFF.

J is TRBJ2-4 and V is TRBV9; perhaps TRBD2 as D (7 bases). CDR3 length equals 17 residues. V shed 4 bases and J shed 6 bases, with 23 bases lying between them. CDR1 and CDR2 (germline): SGDLS, YYNGEE. Written as DNA, the CDR3 is TGTGCCAGCAGCACCCGAGCAGGGGAGCTAGCGGCAAACATTCAGTACTTC. The encoded protein is CASSTRAGELAANIQYF.

The V call is TRBV4-2, the J call TRBJ2-3, with a weak D call TRBD2 (6 bases). The CDR3 extends over 15 amino acids. V was cut by 7 bases and J by 0 bases, with 14 bases left in between. Germline CDR1 reads LGHNA; CDR2 reads YNFKEQ. The CDR3 nucleotides are TGTGCCAGCACCTACTCTAGCGCCAGCACAGATACGCAGTATTTT. Its protein is CASTYSSASTDTQYF.

CDR3 in DNA: TGTGCCAGCAGTGCCTTGAGTGGTCGGGTCTACGAGCAGTACTTC. As protein: CASSALSGRVYEQYF. The chain couples TRBV27 to TRBJ2-7; unclear D gene. The germline gives CDR1 MNHEY, CDR2 SMNVEV (reference sequence). Trimming took 5 bases from V and 3 from J, leaving 17 bases between them. The CDR3 totals 15 residues.

The rearrangement links TRBV27 to TRBJ2-1; the match to TRBD2 covers 11 bases. V trimming: 1 base; J trimming: 5 bases; junction bases outside the gene matches: 13. The CDR3 extends over 19 amino acids. Germline loops: CDR1 MNHEY, CDR2 SMNVEV (reference sequence). The DNA for the CDR3 is TGTGCCAGCAGTTTATTGGGACTAGCGGTTACCCATGGGGACAATGAGCAGTTCTTC. Its protein product is CASSLLGLAVTHGDNEQFF.

CDR3 nucleotide sequence: TGCGCCAGCAGCTTGTGGTCAGGGGACGGCGGGATCTCTGGGGCCAACGTCCTGACTTTC. Translated, it gives CASSLWSGDGGISGANVLTF. The chain links TRBV5-1 to TRBJ2-6; D is tentatively TRBD1 or TRBD2 (6 bases each). V lost 1 base to trimming and J lost 0 bases, with 20 bases between them. CDR1 and CDR2 from the germline V gene are SGHRS and YFSETQ. This CDR3 is 20 amino acids long.

This chain links TRBV28 with TRBJ2-1; 7 nucleotides align to TRBD1. The CDR3 covers 20 residues. V trimming: 6 bases; J trimming: 2 bases; junction bases outside the gene matches: 22. CDR1 and CDR2 from the germline V gene are MDHEN and SYDVKM. CDR3 nucleotide sequence: TGTGCCAGCAGCCTAGGGTGGAGGACAGGCCTCGGACTGGCCTACAATGAGCAGTTCTTC. Translating it yields CASSLGWRTGLGLAYNEQFF.

As concerns this clone: This sample also contains other DNA sequences that code for the same CDR3. V gene TRBV15 combines with J gene TRBJ2-5; D gene unclear. Between the trimmed V and J ends, which lost 0 bases and 5 bases, there was a span of 7 bases. The germline V gene encodes CDR1 LNHNV and CDR2 YYDKDF (reference sequence). CDR3 size: 13 residues. The CDR3 nucleotides read TGTGCCACCAGCAGAGACCAAGGGGAGACCCAGTACTTC. This sequence encodes CATSRDQGETQYF. Full variable domain (remainder filled in from reference TRBV15 and TRBJ2-5): DAMVIQNPRYQVTQFGKPVTLSCSQTLNHNVMYWYQQKSSQAPKLLFHYYDKDFNNEADTPDNFQSRRPNTSFCFLDIRSPGLGDTAMYLCATSRDQGETQYFGPGTRLLVL.

CDR3 sequence: CASSLSITGELFF. CDR3 bases: TGTGCCAGCAGCTTGTCGATCACCGGGGAGCTGTTTTTT. V and J are TRBV5-6 and TRBJ2-2; D is undetermined. The CDR3 runs to 13 residues. The ends were cut back, 1 base at V and 4 bases at J, with 5 bases in the middle. CDR1 SGHDT and CDR2 YYEEEE come from the germline V gene.

The V call is TRBV18, the J call TRBJ1-2; D is unresolved. CDR3 size: 14 residues. Germline V gene lookup returns CDR1 KGHSH and CDR2 LQKENI. The V end was cut by 2 bases, the J end by 3 bases, with 10 bases between. CDR3 sequence reads: CASSPKSEHYGYTF. CDR3 coding DNA: TGTGCCAGCTCACCAAAATCAGAACACTATGGCTACACCTTC.

V is TRBV21-1 and J is TRBJ2-7; TRBD1, the table's D call, was not compared with the DNA. TRBV21-1 is reported as a pseudogene. The CDR3 extends over 15 amino acids. CDR3 protein: CASTQSCRPSDEQYF. The CDR3 nucleotides are TGTGCCAGCACCCAATCCTGCAGGCCGTCCGACGAGCAGTACTTC.

J is TRBJ1-1 and V is TRBV6-6; 7 nucleotides agree with TRBD1. CDR1 MNHNY and CDR2 SVGAGI come from the germline V gene (reference sequence). V lost 1 base to trimming and J lost 5 bases; unmatched junction nucleotides: 7. The CDR3 length is 15 residues. For the CDR3, the DNA is TGTGCCAGCAGTTACTTACAGGGGATGGGGACTGAAGCTTTCTTT. Translation: CASSYLQGMGTEAFF.

V gene TRBV19 combines with J gene TRBJ1-2; 9 nucleotides line up with TRBD1. CDR3 length: 14 residues. V was pared by 7 bases and J by 8 bases, with 11 bases of the junction left unmatched. Germline assignment: CDR1 LNHDA and CDR2 SQIVND (reference sequence). The CDR3: CASTPGGQGEGYTF. The CDR3 coding sequence is TGTGCCAGTACCCCCGGGGGACAGGGAGAGGGCTACACCTTC.

The gene calls are TRBV29-1 and TRBJ2-3; 9 positions agree with TRBD2. The CDR3 loop spans 16 amino acids. V shed 7 bases, J shed 2 bases, and the junction held 13 bases outside the gene matches. Germline V CDR1 and CDR2: SQVTM, ANQGSEA. CDR3 nucleotide sequence: TGCAGCGCCACTCCTAGCGGGACCTATCCCACAGATACGCAGTATTTT. Translating gives CSATPSGTYPTDTQYF.

J is TRBJ2-7 and V is TRBV6-6; 7 bases agree with TRBD1. The trim removed 2 bases at V and 4 bases at J, leaving 5 bases unmatched. The germline gives CDR1 MNHNY, CDR2 SVGAGI (reference sequence). The CDR3 covers 14 residues. The CDR3 bases are TGTGCCAGCAGTTACGCGAGACAGGGTTACGAGCAGTACTTC. This gives the protein CASSYARQGYEQYF.

This CDR3 is CASSKTWGVNTEAFF. The CDR3 DNA follows: TGTGCCAGCAGTAAGACGTGGGGGGTGAACACTGAAGCTTTCTTT. This rearrangement joins TRBV6-5 to TRBJ1-1, with D possibly matching TRBD1 (5 bases). With 5 bases removed from V and 0 bases from J, the gap between germline ends came to 13 bases. Germline-derived CDR1 and CDR2 are MNHEY and SVGAGI. The CDR3 covers 15 residues.

This chain joins TRBV7-2 and TRBJ2-5; 13 positions match TRBD2. CDR3 size: 16 residues. Germline V gives CDR1 SGHTA, CDR2 FQGNSA. The trim removed 5 bases at V and 5 bases at J, leaving 8 bases unmatched. This chain's CDR3 is CASSLGLAGDLETQYF. The CDR3 DNA is TGTGCCAGCAGCCTAGGACTAGCGGGAGACTTGGAGACCCAGTACTTC. Looking up the rest from reference TRBV7-2 and TRBJ2-5 gives the full variable domain: GAGVSQSPSNKVTEKGKDVELRCDPISGHTALYWYRQSLGQGLEFLIYFQGNSAPDKSGLPSDRFSAERTGGSVSTLTIQRTQQEDSAVYLCASSLGLAGDLETQYFGPGTRLLVL.

The CDR3 region is CASSQWGGDSGNTIYF. The CDR3 region has the DNA TGCGCCAGCAGCCAATGGGGCGGAGACTCTGGAAACACCATATATTTT. J is TRBJ1-3 and V is TRBV4-1, with TRBD1 as a possible D gene (5 bases). This CDR3 has 16 residues. Germline V gene lookup returns CDR1 MGHRA and CDR2 YSYEKL. Trimming shortened V by 2 bases and J by 0 bases, and 11 bases separated the two germline ends.

Only one count was recorded for this clone. The chain is built from TRBV7-9 and TRBJ2-3, with D perhaps matching TRBD2 (8 bases). The CDR3 loop spans 14 amino acids. The germline V gene encodes CDR1 SEHNR and CDR2 FQNEAQ (reference sequence). Trimming stripped 5 bases from V and 7 bases from J, with 16 bases between. The CDR3 here is CASSDRAGGNTQYF. CDR3 nucleotide sequence: TGTGCCAGCAGCGACAGGGCGGGAGGAAATACGCAGTATTTT.

The rearrangement links TRBV5-6 to TRBJ1-4; D perhaps matches TRBD1 (6 bases). CDR1 is SGHDT, CDR2 YYEEEE, per germline. This CDR3 region has 14 residues. Trimming pared 1 base from V and 4 bases from J, leaving 8 bases between. CDR3 protein: CASSLLQGNEKLFF. Written as DNA, the CDR3 is TGTGCCAGCAGCTTGCTACAGGGTAATGAAAAACTGTTTTTT.

The chain combines TRBV6-5 with TRBJ2-7, with 11 bases lining up with TRBD2. Per germline, CDR1 MNHEY and CDR2 SVGAGI. There are 16 residues in the CDR3. V lost 2 bases to trimming and J lost 1 base; unmatched junction nucleotides: 4. The CDR3 coding sequence is TGTGCCAGCAGTTACGCTAGCGGGGGGAAATCCTACGAGCAGTACTTC. It encodes CASSYASGGKSYEQYF.